A single sample gave rise to the 8 T cell receptor beta chains below, sequenced in a study of blood T cell repertoires in COVID-19. Clones were sequenced by immunoSEQ multiplex PCR, and TCRdb holds only the in-frame ones, with some missing. The table lists 200,000 to 300,000 clones, around four fifths of them singletons. Sample: peripheral blood. The receptors derive from a man aged 55 to 70 with acute or convalescent COVID-19.

The gene calls are TRBV18 and TRBJ1-4, with no clear D. Per the germline V gene, CDR1 is KGHSH and CDR2 is LQKENI. This CDR3 has 13 residues. V was trimmed by 8 bases and J by 3 bases, leaving 10 bases between them. The chain's CDR3 is CASQRGSNEKLFF. The CDR3 nucleotides are TGTGCCAGCCAACGCGGCTCTAATGAAAAACTGTTTTTT.

The chain has TRBV3-1 (or the pseudogene TRBV3-2) and TRBJ1-6; TRBD1 might be the D (6 bases). Trimming cost V 5 bases and J 7 bases, with 9 bases left between them. CDR1 is LGHDT and CDR2 is YNNKEL in the germline V gene (reference sequence). The CDR3 sequence is 13 residues long. The CDR3 loop reads CASSGQGNSPLHF. CDR3 bases: TGTGCCAGCAGCGGTCAGGGGAATTCACCCCTCCACTTT.

The CDR3 is CASSPGAASQTQYF. The CDR3 DNA reads as TGTGCCAGTAGCCCAGGGGCCGCTTCCCAGACCCAGTACTTC. The V and J genes are TRBV19 and TRBJ2-5; D might be TRBD1 (6 bases). The V gene lost 6 bases and the J gene lost 6 bases, with 17 bases spanning the gap. This CDR3 is built from 14 residues. Per the germline V gene, CDR1 is LNHDA and CDR2 is SQIVND (reference sequence).

This sequence joins TRBV3-1 (or the pseudogene TRBV3-2) and TRBJ1-3; no clear D gene. Per the germline V gene, CDR1 is LGHDT and CDR2 is YNNKEL (reference sequence). Between the trimmed V and J ends, which lost 1 base and 2 bases, there was a span of 9 bases. The CDR3 spans 15 residues. The CDR3 region is CASSQAGTAGNTIYF. The CDR3 nucleotides are TGTGCCAGCAGCCAAGCAGGTACCGCTGGAAACACCATATATTTT.

The gene calls are TRBV18 and TRBJ2-7; D not resolved. This CDR3 comprises 14 residues. Germline CDR1 reads KGHSH; CDR2 reads LQKENI. V was cut by 0 bases and J by 2 bases, with 8 bases left in between. The DNA of the CDR3 is TGTGCCAGCTCACCACCCTCACTAACCTACGAGCAGTACTTC. It yields the protein CASSPPSLTYEQYF.

The rearrangement joins TRBV5-4 to TRBJ2-1; TRBD2 matches 11 bases. CDR1 is SGHNT and CDR2 is YYREEE in the germline V gene (reference sequence). This CDR3 contains 18 residues. The J segment lost 2 bases and the V segment lost 0 bases, leaving 7 bases of the junction unmatched. CDR3 DNA: TGTGCCAGCAGCTTGGCTAGCGGGGGGACCCTCGCCTACAATGAGCAGTTCTTC. Translating gives CASSLASGGTLAYNEQFF. The variable domain in full, completed from reference TRBV5-4 and TRBJ2-1, reads ETGVTQSPTHLIKTRGQQVTLRCSSQSGHNTVSWYQQALGQGPQFIFQYYREEENGRGNFPPRFSGLQFPNYSSELNVNALELDDSALYLCASSLASGGTLAYNEQFFGPGTRLTVL.

This clone occurred a few times. The J gene is TRBJ2-3, the V gene TRBV18; no reliable D call. CDR1 and CDR2 from the germline V gene are KGHSH and LQKENI. The CDR3 runs to 16 residues. V shed 3 bases and J shed 2 bases, with 15 bases lying between them. The CDR3 sequence is CASSPVNGGHTDTQYF. DNA of the CDR3: TGTGCCAGCTCACCCGTTAACGGCGGCCACACAGATACGCAGTATTTT.

This chain links TRBV29-1 with TRBJ2-2; 9 bases agree with TRBD1. The CDR3 loop spans 14 amino acids. After removal of 7 bases from V and 0 bases from J, the junction contained 3 bases not matched to a gene. Germline-derived CDR1 and CDR2 are SQVTM and ANQGSEA. The CDR3 region has the DNA TGCAGCGCCGGGACAGGGTCGAACACCGGGGAGCTGTTTTTT. As protein: CSAGTGSNTGELFF.